The 17 T cell receptor beta chains below were found in one sample sequenced in a study of CD8+ T cells in alopecia areata. A sort of pooled cutaneous lymph node cells used CD4, CD8alpha, NKG2D, NKG2ACE and other stains. Extracted RNA was reverse transcribed into cDNA, the sequencing template. Some clones are missing from TCRdb's copy, which holds only in-frame ones; the method was immunoSEQ multiplex PCR. Altogether approximately 2,000 clones were found in the sample, and no singletons occur. Sequences were obtained from CD8+ T cells sorted from a lymph node. Receptor source: a C3H/HeJ mouse with alopecia areata. The mouse strain carries the MHC haplotype H2-k.

This clone was counted many times. Gene labels here are mouse ones. The read falls 4 residues short of the CDR3 end, and the missing part is taken from the germline J gene. V and J are TRBV13-3 and TRBJ2-5, with 10 bases that match TRBD2. Germline loops: CDR1 NNHDY, CDR2 SYVADS. The ends lost 6 bases at V and 0 bases at J; junction bases unmatched: 4. The CDR3 sequence is 15 residues long. CDR3 in amino acids: CASTWTGGNQDTQYF. The CDR3 DNA, read in part, is TGTGCCAGCACCTGGACTGGGGGTAACCAAGAC.

About this clone itself: Mouse gene names and germline throughout. With the read ending 4 residues before the CDR3 end, the germline J gene is used to fill in that end. The chain couples TRBV13-3 to TRBJ2-1; tentatively, D is TRBD2 (6 bases). The CDR3 contains 14 residues. The V end was cut by 1 base, the J end by 6 bases, with 11 bases between. CDR1 and CDR2 (germline): NNHDY, SYVADS. The CDR3 loop reads CASSDWGKFAEQFF. The CDR3 bases that were read are TGTGCCAGCAGTGATTGGGGGAAATTTGCT.

This clone rates as large. Each gene name is a mouse one. The sequenced fragment ends 4 residues before the CDR3 boundary, so the rest is inferred from the germline J gene. The chain has TRBV17 and TRBJ1-1; tentatively, D is TRBD1 (5 bases). Germline assignment: CDR1 MNHDT and CDR2 YYDKIL. V gave up 3 bases and J gave up 2 bases, with 10 bases separating them. The CDR3 extends over 14 amino acids. The CDR3 DNA, read in part, is TGTGCTAGCAGTAGCGGCAGGGCTAACACA. It encodes CASSSGRANT. The whole CDR3 protein reads CASSSGRANTEVFF.

This clone has ten or more counts. Gene names and germline refer to mouse. CDR3: CASSMAGGYEQYF. The CDR3 bases that were read are TGTGCCAGCAGTATGGCAGGGGGGTAT. The J gene is TRBJ2-7, the V gene TRBV19; tentatively, D is TRBD1 (7 bases). The read finishes 4 residues shy of the CDR3 end, and the germline J gene is used to complete it. CDR3 length: 13 residues. Germline CDR1 and CDR2: FNHDT and SITEND (reference sequence).

This clone was observed many times. Mouse germline and gene names are used. The CDR3 end is not reached by the read, which stops 4 residues before it; the germline J gene fills it in. The rearrangement links TRBV13-1 to TRBJ2-7; 8 bases align to TRBD2. Looked up from germline, CDR1 is NSHNY and CDR2 is SYGAGN. The CDR3 covers 13 residues. The CDR3 DNA, read in part, is TGTGCCAGCAGTGATAACTGGGGGTAT. Protein sequence: CASSDNWGY. Given in full, the CDR3 is CASSDNWGYEQYF.

This clone was picked up many times. Gene and germline names: mouse. The CDR3 protein is CASSTDSTNSDYTF. The sequenced part of the CDR3 DNA is TGTGCCAGCAGTACGGACAGCACAAACTCC. V usage is TRBV19 and J usage is TRBJ1-2, with a tentative D call TRBD1 (6 bases). The observed sequence ends 4 residues before the CDR3 terminus, with the missing tail filled in from the germline J gene. The CDR3 runs 14 residues. V lost 3 bases and J lost 0, with 9 bases in between. CDR1 is FNHDT, CDR2 SITEND, per germline (reference sequence).

A word on this clone: All gene names here are mouse names. The read gets to within 4 residues of the CDR3 end, and the germline J gene fills in the rest. The chain combines TRBV19 with TRBJ2-7; 14 bases are shared with TRBD2. CDR1 FNHDT and CDR2 SITEND come from the germline V gene (reference sequence). This CDR3 region has 14 residues. The CDR3 spells CASSRDWGGDEQYF. Partial CDR3 DNA: TGTGCCAGCAGCAGGGACTGGGGGGGCGAT.

On this clone itself: Mouse names are used for the genes. The read ends 4 residues early relative to the CDR3; the germline J gene fills the gap. The rearrangement joins TRBV17 to TRBJ2-1, with 7 bases fitting TRBD2. After removal of 5 bases from V and 2 bases from J, the junction contained 3 bases not matched to a gene. Looked up from germline, CDR1 is MNHDT and CDR2 is YYDKIL. This CDR3 is 14 amino acids long. The CDR3 loop is CASSRLGDYAEQFF. The sequenced part of the CDR3 DNA is TGTGCTAGCAGTCGTCTGGGGGACTATGCT.

For this clone: Gene names and germline match the mouse. The CDR3 extends 4 residues past the end of the read, so its final part is completed from the germline J gene. The J gene is TRBJ2-3, the V gene TRBV29; D might be TRBD1 (6 bases). V lost 7 bases, J lost 0 bases, and 11 bases lay in between. Germline V gives CDR1 MSHET, CDR2 SYDVDS. The CDR3 is 14 amino acids. The part of the CDR3 DNA that was read is TGTGCTAGCAAGGCAGGGGCCAGTGCAGAA. It specifies CASKAGASAE. From start to end, the CDR3 is CASKAGASAETLYF.

This clone was seen at least ten times. Each gene name is a mouse one. The read comes to an end 4 residues before the CDR3 does, leaving the germline J gene to fill in the end. The chain links TRBV17 to TRBJ1-1, with TRBD1 as a possible D gene (6 bases). The CDR3 runs to 16 residues. The V gene lost 2 bases and the J gene lost 2 bases, with 15 bases spanning the gap. In germline, CDR1 is MNHDT, CDR2 YYDKIL. Incomplete CDR3 DNA: TGTGCTAGCAGTAGAACCTCCAGGGGTTGCAACACA. It is translated as CASSRTSRGCNT. The whole CDR3 is CASSRTSRGCNTEVFF.

This clone was observed at least ten times. Genes here carry mouse names. CDR3 region: CASSSRTGYAEQFF. The DNA read from the CDR3 is TGTGCTAGCAGTTCCCGGACAGGCTATGCT. The chain is built from TRBV17 and TRBJ2-1, with 7 bases lining up with TRBD1. The read falls 4 residues short of the CDR3 end, and the missing part is taken from the germline J gene. The germline CDR1 and CDR2 sequences are MNHDT and YYDKIL. After removal of 5 bases from V and 3 bases from J, the junction contained 4 bases not matched to a gene. This CDR3 contains 14 residues.

Of note for this clone: The genes and germline here are from mouse. The read is 4 residues too short to cover the CDR3 end, so that end is filled in from the germline J gene. J is TRBJ2-7 and V is TRBV13-2, with 11 bases lining up with TRBD2. The germline gives CDR1 NNHNN, CDR2 SYGAGS (reference sequence). Trimming at V came to 3 bases and at J to 3 bases, leaving 2 bases not matched to a gene. The CDR3 sequence is 14 residues long. The CDR3 loop reads CASGGDWGGYEQYF. Incomplete CDR3 DNA: TGTGCCAGCGGTGGTGACTGGGGGGGCTAT.

This clone was observed a handful of times. The germline and genes are mouse ones. The CDR3 sequence: CASGDRTEVFF. Incomplete CDR3 DNA: TGTGCCAGCGGTGACAGAACA. The chain recombines TRBV13-2 with TRBJ1-1; D is ambiguous. The sequenced fragment ends 4 residues before the CDR3 boundary, so the rest is inferred from the germline J gene. CDR1 is NNHNN, CDR2 SYGAGS, per germline (reference sequence). The CDR3 length is 11 residues.

This clone was picked up many times. Germline and genes here are mouse. The read terminates 4 residues ahead of where the CDR3 ends, so the germline J gene completes it. This chain connects TRBV13-1 to TRBJ1-2, with D tentatively TRBD1 (5 bases). In germline, CDR1 is NSHNY, CDR2 SYGAGN. The CDR3 spans 14 residues. Trimming took 0 bases from V and 0 from J, leaving 6 bases between them. CDR3 in amino acids: CASSDATANSDYTF. The sequenced CDR3 bases are TGTGCCAGCAGTGATGCGACAGCAAACTCC.

By sample share, this clone is medium-sized. Genes and germline come from the mouse. Read coverage stops 4 residues before the CDR3 terminus; the germline J gene supplies the remainder. The rearrangement links TRBV13-3 to TRBJ2-1; 12 bases map to TRBD2. The V gene end was trimmed by 6 bases and the J gene end by 4 bases; junction bases not matched to a gene: 2. This CDR3 comprises 14 residues. Germline CDR1 is NNHDY and CDR2 is SYVADS. CDR3 DNA (partial): TGTGCCAGCAAGGACTGGGGGGGATATGCT. It is translated as CASKDWGGYA. The entire CDR3 sequence reads CASKDWGGYAEQFF.

This clone was observed a handful of times. Gene names denote mouse genes. Sequencing ends 4 residues short of the CDR3 end; the germline J gene provides the rest. This chain links TRBV14 with TRBJ2-5; possibly TRBD1 for D (6 bases). CDR3 size: 12 residues. CDR1 and CDR2 from the germline V gene are SGHDT and FRDEAV. The CDR3 reads CASKQGKDTQYF. Incomplete CDR3 DNA: TGTGCCAGCAAGCAGGGGAAAGAC.

This clone has at least ten counts. Gene names denote mouse genes. The CDR3 end lies 3 residues beyond the end of the read and is filled in from the germline J gene. The chain uses TRBV13-1 and TRBJ1-6; the match to TRBD1 covers 9 bases. TRBJ1-6 is an ORF; its function is uncertain. This CDR3 has 15 residues. Looked up from germline, CDR1 is NSHNY and CDR2 is SYGAGN. Losses at the gene ends were 2 bases for V and 6 bases for J; bases not matched to a gene: 3. The CDR3 region is CASSEQGAGNSPLYF. CDR3 DNA (partial): TGTGCCAGCAGTGAACAGGGGGCAGGTAATTCGCCC.